A selection of T cell receptor beta chains follows, all from one sample in a study of T cell repertoires in cytomegalovirus infection. TCRdb processed the reads anew with MiXCR; each CDR3 protein has one entry. This sample has about 740,000 distinct CDR3 sequences; roughly 35% occur once, and the top ten carry about 2.8%. Specimen: PBMCs. These receptors originate from a human donor in good health (CMV status not recorded). Some clones in this sample may be carry-over from other donors' samples. Both conserved end residues are part of each CDR3. The D gene is left open where the match is weak. Size is stated for part of the rows, as once, few or many counts, or as a class when the clone is expanded.

d_gene | j_gene | v_gene | abundance | CDR3nt | CDR3aa
. | TRBJ1-1 | TRBV5-3 | . | TGTGCCAGCAGCCCTCCGGGAGGACATTGGGGTGAAGCTTTCTTT | CASSPPGGHWGEAFF
TRBD1 | TRBJ1-2 | TRBV7-3 | . | TGTGCTACCGGGACAGGTGCTAACTATGGCTACACCTTC | CATGTGANYGYTF
. | TRBJ2-1 | TRBV27 | many | TGTGCCAGCGGACAACAGGGGGGGTCCTACAATGAGCAGTTCTTC | CASGQQGGSYNEQFF
. | TRBJ2-5 | TRBV19 | few | TGTGCCAGTAGTTGGAGGGACGGCGGGGAGACCCAGTACTTC | CASSWRDGGETQYF
. | TRBJ2-7 | TRBV28 | . | TGTGCCAGCTCGAGGCCGGGGGCAACGTACGAGCAGTACTTC | CASSRPGATYEQYF
TRBD1 | TRBJ1-2 | TRBV28 | . | TGTGCCAGCAGTGCGACAGGGGGCGCACCCTATGGCTACACCTTC | CASSATGGAPYGYTF
. | TRBJ2-7 | TRBV19 | once | TGTGCCAGTAGTACAACGATACAGGCGGTCGAGCAGTACTTC | CASSTTIQAVEQYF
. | TRBJ1-5 | TRBV7-2 | . | TGTGCCATCAGCAGGACTGCTGCTCAGCCCCAGCATTTT | CAISRTAAQPQHF
. | TRBJ1-1 | TRBV5-1 | . | TGCGCCAGCGGTCCCTCGCCGGGCAACACTGAAGCTTTCTTT | CASGPSPGNTEAFF
. | TRBJ1-1 | TRBV7-2 | few | TGTGCCAGCAGCCCCGAACCATGGGGGGGTAAAGCTTTCTTT | CASSPEPWGGKAFF
TRBD1 | TRBJ1-4 | TRBV4-1 | . | TGCGCCAGCAGCCAAGGCATACAGGGGGCGCGGGAAAAACTGTTTTTT | CASSQGIQGAREKLFF
TRBD2 | TRBJ2-1 | TRBV29-1 | . | TGCAGCGTAGAACTAGCGGGAGTCTCCGCGTTCTTC | CSVELAGVSAFF
. | TRBJ1-2 | TRBV29-1 | few | TGCAGCGTTGCACAAATGACAGATCTCTATGGCTACACCTTC | CSVAQMTDLYGYTF
TRBD1 | TRBJ1-5 | TRBV6-2/TRBV6-3 | . | TGTGCCAGCAGACCTGCGGGACAGACAAATCAGCCCCAGCATTTT | CASRPAGQTNQPQHF
. | TRBJ1-5 | TRBV29-1 | . | TGCAGCGTTGAAAATGCCGGTCAGCCCCAGCATTTT | CSVENAGQPQHF
. | TRBJ2-2 | TRBV10-3 | few | TGTGCCATCAGGAGCCTTCAAGCGCGAAACACCGGGGAGCTGTTTTTT | CAIRSLQARNTGELFF
. | TRBJ2-4 | TRBV7-6 | few | TGTGCCAGCAGCCTGGGAAGGGGAGAGAAATACTTC | CASSLGRGEKYF
. | TRBJ1-2 | TRBV28 | . | TGTGCCAGCAGTTTTTTCGTACAGGGTGGGGGCTACACCTTC | CASSFFVQGGGYTF
TRBD2 | TRBJ2-5 | TRBV20-1 | . | TGCAGTGCCTATGGGACTAGCGGGGGACGAGAGACCCAGTACTTC | CSAYGTSGGRETQYF
TRBD1 | TRBJ1-5 | TRBV28 | many | TGTGCCAGCAGCACCGGACAGGGACTCGGTCGAAGCAATCAGCCCCAGCATTTT | CASSTGQGLGRSNQPQHF
. | TRBJ1-2 | TRBV5-3 | once | TGTGCCAGCAGCTTCGGGGGGGTCCGAACTAACTATGGCTACACCTTC | CASSFGGVRTNYGYTF
TRBD1 | TRBJ2-3 | TRBV2 | few | TGTGCCAGCAGTGAGGCGACAGGGAGCACAGATACGCAGTATTTT | CASSEATGSTDTQYF
TRBD1 | TRBJ2-7 | TRBV4-2 | . | TGTGCCAGCAGCCAAGCGTTTCAGGGGGCTGACGAGCAGTACTTC | CASSQAFQGADEQYF
. | TRBJ2-7 | TRBV6-1 | . | TGTGCCGCAGCAGGCGAACCTATGACCTACGAGCAGTACTTC | CAAAGEPMTYEQYF
TRBD1 | TRBJ2-5 | TRBV7-6 | few | TGTGCCAGCAGCTTATTGGGACAGGGGTTGGCAGAGACCCAGTACTTC | CASSLLGQGLAETQYF